This T cell receptor beta chain emerged from a study of blood T cell repertoires in COVID-19. Turning to the study itself: Acute-phase and convalescent COVID-19 samples originated in the United States, Italy and Spain. Nucleic acid was either cDNA or gDNA, and it came from T cells, B-cell-depleted T cells, or PBMCs.

V lost 1 base and J 8 bases, leaving 8 bases between the germline ends. CDR1 and CDR2 (germline): SNHLY, FYNNEI. The CDR3 consists of 13 residues. Data came from immunoSEQ multiplex PCR; TCRdb stores just in-frame clones and leaves some out. The sample has roughly 200,000 clones, 80% to 85% seen once. The sample consisted of peripheral blood. The V and J genes are TRBV2 and TRBJ2-2; perhaps TRBD1 as D (5 bases). The sequence was obtained from a man aged 50-59 years with active or convalescent COVID-19. The CDR3 region is CASSEESGGELFF. The CDR3 bases are TGTGCCAGCAGTGAAGAGTCAGGGGGGGAGCTGTTTTTT.